This paragraph covers one TCR beta chain sequence. Across under 25 US areas, participants ranged in age from about 18 to 100 years. The ends were cut back, 5 bases at V and 6 bases at J, with 10 bases in the middle. Germline lookup yields CDR1 LGHNA and CDR2 YNFKEQ. The CDR3 runs 12 residues. This entry belongs to a study of blood T cell repertoires in COVID-19. Study-wide background: The United States, Italy and Spain were the sources of the acute and convalescent COVID-19 samples. T cells, B-cell-depleted T cells, or PBMCs supplied cDNA or gDNA.

How the authors handled the data: Estimated nucleated cell counts came from reference gene primer amplification. Assay used: immunoSEQ multiplex PCR; TCRdb lists only in-frame clones, some missing. The V and J calls and clone size were taken over from that table, and D and trimming were inferred from the DNA. The sample has around 250,000 clones, 70% to 90% seen once. The V call is TRBV4-2, the J call TRBJ1-2; D is unresolved. The clonotype originates from a woman in her 50s who had recovered from COVID-19. The specimen sequenced was PBMCs or T cells enriched from blood (not recorded which). The CDR3, as DNA: TGTGCCAGCAGCTTTCCAGGTCATGGCTACACCTTC. Translation: CASSFPGHGYTF.